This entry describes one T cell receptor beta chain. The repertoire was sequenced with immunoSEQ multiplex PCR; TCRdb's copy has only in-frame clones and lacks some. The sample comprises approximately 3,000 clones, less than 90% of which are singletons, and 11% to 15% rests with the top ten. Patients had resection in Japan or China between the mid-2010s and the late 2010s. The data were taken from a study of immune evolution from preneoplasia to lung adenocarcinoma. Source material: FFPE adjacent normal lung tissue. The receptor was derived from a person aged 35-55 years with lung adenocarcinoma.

This CDR3 is CASSSLSGAFYEQYF. The CDR3 DNA follows: TGTGCCAGCAGTTCTCTTTCGGGGGCTTTCTACGAGCAGTACTTC. The chain recombines TRBV28 with TRBJ2-7; perhaps D is TRBD1 or TRBD2 (6 bases each). The CDR3 runs to 15 residues. Germline CDR1 is MDHEN and CDR2 is SYDVKM. V was cut by 4 bases and J by 3 bases, with 16 bases left in between.